This T cell receptor (beta chain) was documented in a study of blood T cells in healthy people across ages. Study-wide results and limits: A roughly linear age-dependent decrease characterized TCR beta diversity per million T cells.

The CDR3 length is 12 residues. V lost 6 bases and J lost 4, with 11 bases in between. Looked up from germline, CDR1 is SQVTM and CDR2 is ANQGSEA. Next came a second PCR, run for about 6 to 12 cycles, which used a sample-barcoded 5' primer along with a J-beta primer mix. TCRdb processed the 5' RACE reads anew with MiXCR; each CDR3 protein has one entry. The sample lists about 720,000 distinct CDR3 sequences; 20% to 25% were seen once. A note on this clonotype: No antigen is known for it.

The same data also went into a second study, on T cells of mothers and their children. As reported in that work: Similar thymic selection effects on TCR recombination output appear in pairs, both related and unrelated.

The sequenced sample was blood. The V call is TRBV29-1, the J call TRBJ2-3, with D hard to call. This receptor was obtained from a boy aged 10-17 years in good health. CDR3 nucleotides: TGCAGCGTCGACACCGACGCAGATACGCAGTATTTT. It translates to CSVDTDADTQYF.